A selection of T cell receptor beta chains follows, all from one sample in a study of blood T cell repertoires in COVID-19. Libraries were prepared by immunoSEQ multiplex PCR; TCRdb keeps only in-frame clonotypes and omits some of them. The sample has approximately 67,000 clones; 75% to 90% are singletons. The sequenced sample consisted of peripheral blood. These receptor sequences come from a man aged 45-65 years with active COVID-19. Both conserved end residues are part of each CDR3. D genes are given only for firm matches. Clone size is stated in some rows and not others, as once, few, many or a class when expanded.

d_call: TRBD1
clone_size: -
v_call: TRBV6-5
j_call: TRBJ1-5
cdr3_nt: TGTGCCAGCGGGCGCAAAGGGACAGGGGATCAGCCCCAGCATTTT
cdr3_aa: CASGRKGTGDQPQHF

d_call: -
clone_size: -
v_call: TRBV24-1
j_call: TRBJ2-1
cdr3_nt: TGTGCCACCAGTGATGTCGCGGAGGGCCCTTACAATGAGCAGTTCTTC
cdr3_aa: CATSDVAEGPYNEQFF

d_call: TRBD2
clone_size: once
v_call: TRBV9
j_call: TRBJ2-3
cdr3_nt: TGTGCCAGCAGCCCCCCCGGGAGGGCAGAAGATACGCAGTATTTT
cdr3_aa: CASSPPGRAEDTQYF

d_call: -
clone_size: -
v_call: TRBV28
j_call: TRBJ1-2
cdr3_nt: TGTGCCAGCAGTTTACGGGCGGCACGGGGTAACTATGGCTACACCTTC
cdr3_aa: CASSLRAARGNYGYTF

d_call: TRBD1
clone_size: once
v_call: TRBV6-5
j_call: TRBJ2-2
cdr3_nt: TGTGCCAGCACCCGGACAGGGACGGTCACCGGGGAGCTGTTTTTT
cdr3_aa: CASTRTGTVTGELFF

d_call: TRBD1
clone_size: -
v_call: TRBV27
j_call: TRBJ1-2
cdr3_nt: TGTGCCAGCAGTTACCCGACAGGGGGAGGCTACACCTTC
cdr3_aa: CASSYPTGGGYTF

d_call: TRBD1
clone_size: -
v_call: TRBV25-1
j_call: TRBJ1-2
cdr3_nt: TGTGCCAGCAGTCGACAGGGGGCCTATGGCTACACCTTC
cdr3_aa: CASSRQGAYGYTF

d_call: -
clone_size: -
v_call: TRBV11-1
j_call: TRBJ1-2
cdr3_nt: TGTGCCAGCAGCCTAAGACAATATGGCTACACCTTC
cdr3_aa: CASSLRQYGYTF

d_call: TRBD1
clone_size: -
v_call: TRBV28
j_call: TRBJ1-4
cdr3_nt: TGTGCCAGCAGTCGGACAGGGGCTGGTAATGAAAAACTGTTTTTT
cdr3_aa: CASSRTGAGNEKLFF

d_call: TRBD1
clone_size: -
v_call: TRBV24-1
j_call: TRBJ1-2
cdr3_nt: TGTGCCACCAGCGACCCAAGACAGGGCGGTGGCTACACCTTC
cdr3_aa: CATSDPRQGGGYTF

d_call: -
clone_size: -
v_call: TRBV19
j_call: TRBJ2-5
cdr3_nt: TGTGCCAGTAGTATGAGGGGGGGAAAGGAGACCCAGTACTTC
cdr3_aa: CASSMRGGKETQYF

d_call: -
clone_size: -
v_call: TRBV14
j_call: TRBJ2-3
cdr3_nt: TGTGCCAGCAGCTGGACAGCGACTTCAGATACGCAGTATTTT
cdr3_aa: CASSWTATSDTQYF

d_call: -
clone_size: -
v_call: TRBV5-6
j_call: TRBJ1-2
cdr3_nt: TGTGCCAGCAGCTTGAGGGGTATCAAGGACTATGGCTACACCTTC
cdr3_aa: CASSLRGIKDYGYTF

d_call: -
clone_size: once
v_call: TRBV27
j_call: TRBJ1-5
cdr3_nt: TGTGCCAGCAGTGAGGCCCCAGGGGCGAGCAATCAGCCCCAGCATTTT
cdr3_aa: CASSEAPGASNQPQHF

d_call: -
clone_size: few
v_call: TRBV5-1
j_call: TRBJ1-2
cdr3_nt: TGCGCCAGCAGCTTGGTGCCAGGGGACTATGGCTACACCTTC
cdr3_aa: CASSLVPGDYGYTF

d_call: -
clone_size: -
v_call: TRBV28
j_call: TRBJ1-1
cdr3_nt: TGTGCCAGCAGGCTGCAAGGGAGGACTGAAGCTTTCTTT
cdr3_aa: CASRLQGRTEAFF

d_call: TRBD2
clone_size: -
v_call: TRBV5-4
j_call: TRBJ2-1
cdr3_nt: TGTGCCAGCAGCTCGCCGGGGACTAGCGGGAGCGGTGAGCAGTTCTTC
cdr3_aa: CASSSPGTSGSGEQFF

d_call: -
clone_size: once
v_call: TRBV28
j_call: TRBJ1-5
cdr3_nt: TGTGCCAGCCAACCGGGGGGGAGGATTCAGCCCCAGCATTTT
cdr3_aa: CASQPGGRIQPQHF

d_call: -
clone_size: -
v_call: TRBV24-1
j_call: TRBJ2-2
cdr3_nt: TGTGCCACCAGTGTCCCAGGGACTACCGGGGAGCTGTTTTTT
cdr3_aa: CATSVPGTTGELFF

d_call: TRBD2
clone_size: once
v_call: TRBV7-3
j_call: TRBJ2-1
cdr3_nt: TGTGCCAGCAGCCGAGCGGGAGCGAACTACAATGAGCAGTTCTTC
cdr3_aa: CASSRAGANYNEQFF

d_call: -
clone_size: -
v_call: TRBV6-2/TRBV6-3
j_call: TRBJ1-1
cdr3_nt: TGTGCCAGCAGTGGACTAGGGGGCACTGAAGCTTTCTTT
cdr3_aa: CASSGLGGTEAFF

d_call: -
clone_size: -
v_call: TRBV7-2
j_call: TRBJ1-1
cdr3_nt: TGTGCCAGCAGCTTAGGAGGTTATGGTAATGAAGCTTTCTTT
cdr3_aa: CASSLGGYGNEAFF

d_call: -
clone_size: -
v_call: TRBV7-3
j_call: TRBJ2-1
cdr3_nt: TGTGCCAGCAGACAGGACAGTAACTCCTACAATGAGCAGTTCTTC
cdr3_aa: CASRQDSNSYNEQFF

d_call: -
clone_size: -
v_call: TRBV9
j_call: TRBJ1-1
cdr3_nt: TGTGCCAGCAGCGTAGTGGGGGCGAACACTGAAGCTTTCTTT
cdr3_aa: CASSVVGANTEAFF

d_call: TRBD2
clone_size: -
v_call: TRBV6-2/TRBV6-3
j_call: TRBJ2-5
cdr3_nt: TGTGCCAGCAGTCTAACCGGGACTAGCGGGAGCGGAGAGACCCAGTACTTC
cdr3_aa: CASSLTGTSGSGETQYF

d_call: TRBD2
clone_size: -
v_call: TRBV28
j_call: TRBJ2-5
cdr3_nt: TGTGCCAGCAGTTTTCCCAGCGGGGGACAAGAGACCCAGTACTTC
cdr3_aa: CASSFPSGGQETQYF

d_call: -
clone_size: few
v_call: TRBV6-6
j_call: TRBJ2-7
cdr3_nt: TGTGCCAGCAGTTACCCCGAGGCCTCGAGCTCCTACGAGCAGTACTTC
cdr3_aa: CASSYPEASSSYEQYF